Below, 31 T cell receptor beta chains from the same sample are listed, as sequenced in a study of blood T cell repertoires in COVID-19. Measured with immunoSEQ multiplex PCR; TCRdb has only the in-frame clones, and not every one. The sample includes over 400,000 clones, roughly 91% of them seen just once. The sample was peripheral blood. The source is a woman aged 45-60 years with COVID-19, enrolled during active disease.

This chain connects TRBV6-1 to TRBJ1-2, with a tentative D call TRBD1 (5 bases). In germline, CDR1 is MNHNS, CDR2 SASEGT. CDR3 length: 12 amino acids. V dropped 2 bases and J dropped 9 bases, with 10 bases sitting between them. The CDR3 DNA follows: TGTGCCAGCAGTGAATCCGGGGGAAGCTACACCTTC. Translating it yields CASSESGGSYTF.

V gene TRBV18 combines with J gene TRBJ1-2, with D possibly TRBD1 on 5 matching bases. In germline, CDR1 is KGHSH, CDR2 LQKENI. The ends were cut back, 3 bases at V and 1 base at J, with 6 bases in the middle. The CDR3 length is 13 residues. CDR3 nucleotides: TGTGCCAGCTCACCGGGGCTTAACTATGGCTACACCTTC. As protein: CASSPGLNYGYTF.

J is TRBJ2-1 and V is TRBV2; tentative D call: TRBD2 (5 bases). The CDR3 consists of 14 residues. Per germline, CDR1 SNHLY and CDR2 FYNNEI. V was shortened by 5 bases and J by 7 bases, with 15 bases between the two germline ends. The CDR3 reads CASSREQRSNEQFF. The CDR3 DNA is TGTGCCAGCAGTAGGGAGCAGCGGAGTAATGAGCAGTTCTTC.

The rearrangement joins TRBV19 to TRBJ1-5; D unresolved. In germline, CDR1 is LNHDA, CDR2 SQIVND (reference sequence). V was trimmed by 1 base and J by 3 bases, leaving 13 bases between them. There are 16 residues in the CDR3. As DNA, the CDR3 is TGTGCCAGTAGTATAGGGCCGTCACCTTACAATCAGCCCCAGCATTTT. This gives the protein CASSIGPSPYNQPQHF.

This chain links TRBV15 with TRBJ2-1; 8 bases are shared with TRBD2. This CDR3 comprises 16 residues. The germline gives CDR1 LNHNV, CDR2 YYDKDF (reference sequence). The trim removed 8 bases at V and 6 bases at J, leaving 15 bases unmatched. The CDR3 protein is CATRPTGLGDSNEQFF. CDR3 nucleotide sequence: TGTGCCACCCGTCCTACGGGACTAGGGGATTCCAATGAGCAGTTCTTC.

V and J are TRBV3-1 (or the pseudogene TRBV3-2) and TRBJ2-7, with D possibly being TRBD2 (6 bases). Germline values: CDR1 LGHDT, CDR2 YNNKEL (reference sequence). There are 14 residues in the CDR3. Trimming took off 4 bases at V and 2 bases at J, with 12 bases between the two ends. CDR3 in amino acids: CASSLRDGTYEQYF. The CDR3 nucleotides are TGTGCCAGCAGCCTGCGGGACGGAACCTACGAGCAGTACTTC.

This rearrangement joins TRBV19 to TRBJ2-1, with 8 bases matching TRBD1. Germline values: CDR1 LNHDA, CDR2 SQIVND (reference sequence). The ends lost 6 bases at V and 8 bases at J; junction bases unmatched: 9. The CDR3 covers 14 residues. CDR3 amino acids: CASSPPHRGDEQFF. In DNA form, the CDR3 reads TGTGCCAGTAGCCCCCCCCACAGGGGGGATGAGCAGTTCTTC. Based on the CDR3 plus reference TRBV19 and TRBJ2-1, the full variable domain is DGGITQSPKYLFRKEGQNVTLSCEQNLNHDAMYWYRQDPGQGLRLIYYSQIVNDFQKGDIAEGYSVSREKKESFPLTVTSAQKNPTAFYLCASSPPHRGDEQFFGPGTRLTVL.

This sequence joins TRBV10-3 and TRBJ2-5, with 12 bases matching TRBD2. Losses at the gene ends were 3 bases for V and 0 bases for J; bases not matched to a gene: 5. The length of the CDR3 is 17 residues. Germline lookup yields CDR1 ENHRY and CDR2 SYGVKD. CDR3 amino acids: CAISDGLAGGDQETQYF. The CDR3 DNA sequence: TGTGCCATCAGTGACGGTCTAGCGGGGGGGGACCAAGAGACCCAGTACTTC.

This chain connects TRBV30 to TRBJ1-4; 8 bases are shared with TRBD1. This CDR3 has 13 amino acids. Trimming cost V 5 bases and J 7 bases; bases outside gene matches: 6. CDR1 GTSNPN and CDR2 SVGIG come from the germline V gene (reference sequence). CDR3 DNA sequence: TGTGCCTGGGATCAGGGGGCGGGTGAAAAACTGTTTTTT. It specifies CAWDQGAGEKLFF.

This rearrangement joins TRBV19 to TRBJ2-7; 7 bases are a match to TRBD1. In germline, CDR1 is LNHDA, CDR2 SQIVND (reference sequence). The CDR3 totals 16 residues. With V trimmed by 4 bases and J by 3 bases, 12 bases remained unmatched. The CDR3 spells CASSNLPGQLNYEQYF. The CDR3 coding sequence is TGTGCCAGTAGTAACCTCCCGGGACAGCTTAACTACGAGCAGTACTTC.

The rearrangement links TRBV6-6 to TRBJ1-5; D perhaps matches TRBD1 (6 bases). The V end lost 6 bases, the J end lost 1 base, and 13 bases lay between the germline ends. The CDR3 runs to 15 residues. Germline V gives CDR1 MNHNY, CDR2 SVGAGI (reference sequence). CDR3 coding DNA: TGTGCCAGCAGCCTCAGGGGTCGGAGCAATCAGCCCCAGCATTTT. Translated: CASSLRGRSNQPQHF.

This clone was counted only a few times. The gene calls are TRBV3-1 (or the pseudogene TRBV3-2) and TRBJ1-5; D gene unclear. This CDR3 is built from 13 residues. Trimming cost V 4 bases and J 4 bases, with 8 bases left between them. CDR1 is LGHDT, CDR2 YNNKEL, per germline (reference sequence). The CDR3 spells CASSPGRNQPQHF. The CDR3 coding sequence is TGTGCCAGCAGCCCTGGGAGAAATCAGCCCCAGCATTTT.

CDR3 in amino acids: CASSAQWEGYTF. The CDR3 bases are TGTGCCAGCAGCGCCCAGTGGGAGGGCTACACCTTC. The V gene is TRBV5-4, the J gene TRBJ1-2; no firm D call. CDR1 and CDR2 from the germline V gene are SGHNT and YYREEE (reference sequence). V lost 4 bases and J 8 bases, leaving 12 bases between the germline ends. The CDR3 length is 12 residues.

This chain links TRBV4-1 with TRBJ2-4, with 8 bases fitting TRBD2. The CDR3 is 18 residues long. The junction had 10 bases not matched to a gene; V was cut back by 0 bases and J by 3 bases. Germline V lookup: CDR1 MGHRA, CDR2 YSYEKL. The CDR3 nucleotides read TGCGCCAGCAGCCAAGATACTTTAGCGGGGTCGGGCAAAAACATTCAGTACTTC. It translates to CASSQDTLAGSGKNIQYF.

The rearrangement links TRBV11-1 to TRBJ2-7; D perhaps matches TRBD2 (5 bases). The germline gives CDR1 SGHAT, CDR2 FQDESV (reference sequence). V lost 2 bases and J lost 0, with 11 bases in between. CDR3 length: 15 amino acids. CDR3 DNA sequence: TGTGCCAGCAGCTTATTCGCGGGCAGCTCCTACGAGCAGTACTTC. Amino acid sequence: CASSLFAGSSYEQYF.

This chain connects TRBV3-1 (or the pseudogene TRBV3-2) to TRBJ2-7; D is possibly TRBD2 (6 bases). The V gene lost 0 bases and the J gene lost 0 bases, with 9 bases spanning the gap. This CDR3 comprises 15 residues. Germline CDR1 and CDR2: LGHDT and YNNKEL (reference sequence). The DNA for the CDR3 is TGTGCCAGCAGCCAAGAAGTAGCGGCCTCCTACGAGCAGTACTTC. Protein: CASSQEVAASYEQYF.

This clone was detected only once. This chain joins TRBV7-9 and TRBJ2-7; 9 bases map to TRBD1. V gave up 5 bases and J gave up 2 bases; unmatched junction bases: 7. The CDR3 totals 15 residues. Per germline, CDR1 SEHNR and CDR2 FQNEAQ (reference sequence). CDR3: CASSTTQGAPYEQYF. The CDR3 nucleotides read TGTGCCAGCAGCACGACACAGGGGGCCCCCTACGAGCAGTACTTC.

This chain links TRBV5-4 with TRBJ2-3; 13 nucleotides agree with TRBD2. The ends lost 0 bases at V and 2 bases at J; junction bases unmatched: 3. This CDR3 region has 17 residues. Looked up from germline, CDR1 is SGHNT and CDR2 is YYREEE (reference sequence). CDR3 protein: CASSLGLAGGPTDTQYF. Here the CDR3 DNA reads TGTGCCAGCAGCTTGGGACTAGCGGGGGGACCCACAGATACGCAGTATTTT.

The chain carries TRBV30 and TRBJ2-7; D not resolved. V lost 2 bases and J 6 bases, leaving 8 bases between the germline ends. This CDR3 has 11 amino acids. CDR1 and CDR2 (germline): GTSNPN, SVGIG (reference sequence). The CDR3 here is CAWSRQGEQYF. The DNA for the CDR3 is TGTGCCTGGAGTAGACAAGGCGAGCAGTACTTC.

The chain employs TRBV20-1 and TRBJ1-6; possibly TRBD1 for D (5 bases). The CDR3 has 13 amino acids. Germline V CDR1 and CDR2: DFQATT, SNEGSKA (reference sequence). Trimming pared 3 bases from V and 8 bases from J, leaving 11 bases between. CDR3 loop: CSASSGRDSPLHF. The CDR3 DNA sequence: TGCAGTGCTAGTTCAGGGAGGGATTCACCCCTCCACTTT.

The chain recombines TRBV5-6 with TRBJ1-2; tentatively, D is TRBD1 (6 bases). The length of the CDR3 is 14 residues. V gave up 4 bases and J gave up 4 bases, with 14 bases separating them. Germline CDR1 is SGHDT and CDR2 is YYEEEE. In DNA, the CDR3 is TGTGCCAGCAGCCCCGGGACACCAGTCTATGGCTACACCTTC. This codes for CASSPGTPVYGYTF.

The sample holds one count of this clone. The J gene is TRBJ2-1, the V gene TRBV28; D gene ambiguous. V lost 3 bases to trimming and J lost 2 bases, with 20 bases between them. Germline assignment: CDR1 MDHEN and CDR2 SYDVKM. CDR3 length: 18 residues. The CDR3 is CASSFIDGTAPAYNEQFF. The CDR3 region has the DNA TGTGCCAGCAGTTTTATCGATGGTACAGCCCCGGCCTACAATGAGCAGTTCTTC.

This clone was observed a single time. The V gene is TRBV6-1, the J gene TRBJ2-1, with D perhaps matching TRBD2 (5 bases). Trimming took off 0 bases at V and 4 bases at J, with 7 bases between the two ends. The CDR3 is 14 amino acids. The germline V gene has CDR1 MNHNS and CDR2 SASEGT. CDR3 protein: CASSEARAYNEQFF. CDR3 in DNA: TGTGCCAGCAGTGAAGCGCGGGCGTACAATGAGCAGTTCTTC.

This chain connects TRBV9 to TRBJ2-3; 8 bases are a match to TRBD2. This CDR3 is built from 16 residues. V was pared by 4 bases and J by 3 bases, with 10 bases of the junction left unmatched. The germline V gene has CDR1 SGDLS and CDR2 YYNGEE. CDR3 DNA sequence: TGTGCCAGCAGCATTAGCGGGACCGGTCCAACAGATACGCAGTATTTT. Residues: CASSISGTGPTDTQYF.

The chain couples TRBV28 to TRBJ2-1, with TRBD1 matching 11 bases. The length of the CDR3 is 14 residues. Germline assignment: CDR1 MDHEN and CDR2 SYDVKM. The V gene end was trimmed by 6 bases and the J gene end by 9 bases; junction bases not matched to a gene: 7. The CDR3 DNA reads as TGTGCCAGCAGGCCGCCGGGACAGGGGGGTGAGCAGTTCTTC. As protein: CASRPPGQGGEQFF.

The chain has TRBV6-1 and TRBJ2-2; no clear D. This CDR3 spans 14 amino acids. Trimming removed 1 base at V and 4 bases at J, with 7 bases between. The germline gives CDR1 MNHNS, CDR2 SASEGT. The CDR3 DNA follows: TGTGCCAGCAGTGAAGTTCCGTCCACCGGGGAGCTGTTTTTT. This sequence encodes CASSEVPSTGELFF.

V gene TRBV12-3 or TRBV12-4 combines with J gene TRBJ1-1; D call uncertain. Trimming shortened V by 4 bases and J by 4 bases, and 7 bases separated the two germline ends. The CDR3 has 12 amino acids. This CDR3 is CASSSISTEAFF. The CDR3 DNA reads TGTGCCAGCAGTTCCATTAGCACTGAAGCTTTCTTT.

As to this clone: Other DNA sequences of this sample code for an identical CDR3. This chain uses TRBV5-6 with TRBJ1-5; TRBD1 agrees at 7 bases. The length of the CDR3 is 15 residues. From germline, CDR1 is SGHDT and CDR2 YYEEEE. Trimming cost V 0 bases and J 4 bases; bases outside gene matches: 4. The CDR3 region is CASSLDRGLNQPQHF. In DNA, the CDR3 is TGTGCCAGCAGCTTGGACAGGGGTTTGAATCAGCCCCAGCATTTT.

This clone appeared a single time. The gene calls are TRBV4-1 and TRBJ2-3; D uncertain. CDR3 length: 13 amino acids. Between the trimmed V and J ends, which lost 0 bases and 4 bases, there was a span of 5 bases. The V gene's germline CDR1 is MGHRA and CDR2 YSYEKL. In DNA form, the CDR3 reads TGCGCCAGCAGCCAAGACTCTCCAGATACGCAGTATTTT. Protein product: CASSQDSPDTQYF.

The chain uses TRBV19 and TRBJ1-3; D gene unclear. CDR3 length: 14 residues. The germline V gene has CDR1 LNHDA and CDR2 SQIVND (reference sequence). Trimming removed 0 bases from V and 3 bases from J, with 6 bases in between. The CDR3: CASSIEGGGNTIYF. DNA for the CDR3: TGTGCCAGTAGTATAGAGGGAGGTGGAAACACCATATATTTT.

This clone was counted only a few times. The chain carries TRBV2 and TRBJ1-3; D not resolved. CDR1 is SNHLY, CDR2 FYNNEI, per germline. The CDR3 sequence is 14 residues long. V was pared by 7 bases and J by 0 bases, with 10 bases between. CDR3: CASNYDVSGNTIYF. CDR3 nucleotides: TGTGCCAGCAACTACGACGTCTCTGGAAACACCATATATTTT.